These 10 T cell receptor beta chains share one sample of origin, sequenced in a study of human T cells and chemical hapten exposure. Time point in this sample: pre-sensitization, week 0. The treatment was: therapeutic diphenylcyclopropenone sensitization with weekly scalp DPC. One entry per CDR3 protein results from TCRdb running MiXCR on the RACE reads. This sample has 200,000 to 300,000 distinct CDR3 sequences; 7% to 10% occur once, and the top ten carry approximately 2.3%. The sequenced sample was whole blood, obtained in connection with sensitization to the hapten diphenylcyclopropenone (DPC). The receptor source for this set is a middle-aged woman with alopecia areata. Some clones in this sample may be carry-over from other donors' samples.

This clonotype was seen a handful of times. The chain couples TRBV7-9 to TRBJ1-5; D call uncertain. The V end was cut by 1 base, the J end by 7 bases, with 5 bases between. Germline-derived CDR1 and CDR2 are SEHNR and FQNEAQ (reference sequence). This CDR3 has 12 amino acids. The CDR3 sequence is CASSLDDQPQHF. As DNA, the CDR3 is TGTGCCAGCAGCTTAGATGACCAGCCCCAGCATTTT.

The chain combines TRBV7-3 with TRBJ1-1; possible D gene TRBD1, 5 bases. Trimming removed 1 base at V and 7 bases at J, with 7 bases between. The germline CDR1 and CDR2 sequences are SGHTA and FQGTGA. This CDR3 is built from 12 residues. The CDR3 region is CASSLNGGEAFF. In DNA, the CDR3 is TGTGCCAGCAGCTTAAACGGGGGTGAAGCTTTCTTT.

The chain joins TRBV6-5 to TRBJ2-2, with D perhaps matching TRBD2 (5 bases). This CDR3 is 16 amino acids long. In germline, CDR1 is MNHEY, CDR2 SVGAGI. V lost 7 bases, J lost 3 bases, and 18 bases lay in between. The CDR3 DNA reads as TGTGCCAGCAATCCCGGGCCCCTGCGGGACACCGGGGAGCTGTTTTTT. Protein: CASNPGPLRDTGELFF.

This clonotype was found a few times. CDR3 DNA: TGTGCGGCGAGGCCCATCAGCAATCAGCCCCAGCATTTT. Its translation: CAARPISNQPQHF. This chain joins TRBV6-2 or TRBV6-3 and TRBJ1-5; D gene unclear. CDR1 and CDR2 from the germline V gene are MNHEY and SVGEGT. The CDR3 consists of 13 residues.

This clonotype occurred a few times. This chain uses TRBV28 with TRBJ2-2; D might be TRBD1 (6 bases). Trimming cost V 7 bases and J 7 bases, with 25 bases left between them. Per germline, CDR1 MDHEN and CDR2 SYDVKM. This CDR3 region has 17 residues. CDR3 nucleotides: TGTGCCAGCATTCCCAATGGCAGGGGATCGTCGGGCGGGGAGCTGTTTTTT. This codes for CASIPNGRGSSGGELFF.

This clonotype was seen a few times. The chain couples TRBV7-3 to TRBJ1-1, with 8 bases identical to TRBD1. Germline V CDR1 and CDR2: SGHTA, FQGTGA. The CDR3 has 16 amino acids. With V trimmed by 2 bases and J by 5 bases, 10 bases remained unmatched. CDR3 amino acids: CASSLRGQGERTEAFF. CDR3 nucleotides: TGTGCCAGCAGCTTACGCGGACAGGGAGAAAGGACTGAAGCTTTCTTT.

This clonotype was found a few times. The chain is built from TRBV20-1 and TRBJ2-3, with D perhaps TRBD2 (6 bases). Trimming left V 0 bases short and J 2 bases short, with 15 bases between. Germline CDR1 and CDR2: DFQATT and SNEGSKA (reference sequence). The CDR3 extends over 16 amino acids. The CDR3 bases are TGCAGTGCTAGAGATGAGTGGAGGGCCAACACAGATACGCAGTATTTT. Protein sequence: CSARDEWRANTDTQYF.

This clonotype was recorded many times. This chain links TRBV28 with TRBJ2-7, with D tentatively TRBD2 (6 bases). Germline CDR1 is MDHEN and CDR2 is SYDVKM. The CDR3 has 15 amino acids. The ends were cut back, 1 base at V and 0 bases at J, with 10 bases in the middle. In nucleotides, the CDR3 is TGTGCCAGCAGTTTATTCATCGGGAGCTCCTACGAGCAGTACTTC. Protein: CASSLFIGSSYEQYF.

J is TRBJ2-7 and V is TRBV6-2 or TRBV6-3; D could derive from TRBD1 or TRBD2 (6 bases each). The CDR3 runs to 16 residues. In germline, CDR1 is MNHEY, CDR2 SVGEGT. V lost 2 bases to trimming and J lost 0 bases, with 14 bases between them. CDR3 coding DNA: TGTGCCAGCAGTTACCAGGGGACTTCAAGCTCCTACGAGCAGTACTTC. This translates into CASSYQGTSSSYEQYF.

This clonotype has only a few counts. The chain combines TRBV20-1 with TRBJ2-7; tentatively, D is TRBD2 (6 bases). V dropped 3 bases and J dropped 0 bases, with 12 bases sitting between them. The CDR3 length is 14 residues. Germline-derived CDR1 and CDR2 are DFQATT and SNEGSKA (reference sequence). The CDR3 loop reads CSASPGAASYEQYF. The CDR3 DNA is TGCAGTGCTAGTCCGGGAGCCGCCTCCTACGAGCAGTACTTC.